Below are 30 T cell receptor beta chains sequenced from a single sample in a study of cytomegalovirus exposure and HLA in healthy donors. Primers for the PCR totalled 60 Vbeta and 13 Jbeta. Sequencing used immunoSEQ multiplex PCR; TCRdb keeps in-frame clones, though not all of them. The repertoire consists of 150,000 to 200,000 clones, with around four fifths occurring once and the leading ten covering under 2%. Source material: PBMCs. The origin of the receptors is a woman between 18 and 29 years old in good health and CMV-seronegative.

The chain employs TRBV5-1 and TRBJ1-5, with D perhaps matching TRBD1 (6 bases). Trimming pared 4 bases from V and 1 base from J, leaving 15 bases between. Germline CDR1 and CDR2: SGHRS and YFSETQ. The CDR3 contains 16 residues. CDR3 sequence: CASSQGTSGSNQPQHF. CDR3 coding DNA: TGCGCCAGCAGCCAGGGGACATCGGGAAGCAATCAGCCCCAGCATTTT.

V gene TRBV9 combines with J gene TRBJ2-1; the match to TRBD2 covers 11 bases. The CDR3 spans 15 residues. CDR1 SGDLS and CDR2 YYNGEE come from the germline V gene. Trimming took 4 bases from V and 6 from J; bases not matched to a gene: 6. The CDR3 loop reads CASSPTSGSLNEQFF. The CDR3 nucleotides are TGTGCCAGCAGCCCAACTAGCGGGAGCCTCAATGAGCAGTTCTTC.

The chain combines TRBV28 with TRBJ1-4, with 8 nucleotides matching TRBD1. The CDR3 runs to 15 residues. The germline gives CDR1 MDHEN, CDR2 SYDVKM. The trim removed 5 bases at V and 3 bases at J, leaving 5 bases unmatched. The CDR3 region is CASSQMTGANEKLFF. The CDR3 nucleotides are TGTGCCAGCAGTCAAATGACAGGGGCTAATGAAAAACTGTTTTTT. Looking up the rest from reference TRBV28 and TRBJ1-4 gives the full variable domain: DVKVTQSSRYLVKRTGEKVFLECVQDMDHENMFWYRQDPGLGLRLIYFSYDVKMKEKGDIPEGYSVSREKKERFSLILESASTNQTSMYLCASSQMTGANEKLFFGSGTQLSVL.

V and J are TRBV9 and TRBJ2-5, with D perhaps matching TRBD2 (6 bases). In germline, CDR1 is SGDLS, CDR2 YYNGEE. This CDR3 has 16 residues. Trimming took 0 bases from V and 4 from J, leaving 16 bases between them. The CDR3 DNA reads as TGTGCCAGCAGCGTAGAGCCCGTCGGGAGTGGAGAGACCCAGTACTTC. Its translation: CASSVEPVGSGETQYF. Based on the CDR3 plus reference TRBV9 and TRBJ2-5, the full variable domain is DSGVTQTPKHLITATGQRVTLRCSPRSGDLSVYWYQQSLDQGLQFLIQYYNGEERAKGNILERFSAQQFPDLHSELNLSSLELGDSALYFCASSVEPVGSGETQYFGPGTRLLVL.

This chain connects TRBV9 to TRBJ2-7; a possible D gene is TRBD2 (6 bases). The germline V and J ends were trimmed by 4 bases and 5 bases, with 22 bases remaining between them. The CDR3 covers 16 residues. Germline values: CDR1 SGDLS, CDR2 YYNGEE. The CDR3 sequence is CASSSPHGAGGDEQYF. The DNA of the CDR3 is TGTGCCAGCAGCTCTCCTCATGGGGCCGGAGGGGACGAGCAGTACTTC. Complete variable domain (other parts from reference TRBV9 and TRBJ2-7): DSGVTQTPKHLITATGQRVTLRCSPRSGDLSVYWYQQSLDQGLQFLIQYYNGEERAKGNILERFSAQQFPDLHSELNLSSLELGDSALYFCASSSPHGAGGDEQYFGPGTRLTVT.

The chain uses TRBV4-1 and TRBJ1-5, with 8 bases identical to TRBD1. V lost 3 bases to trimming and J lost 7 bases; unmatched junction nucleotides: 8. The CDR3 runs 15 residues. Germline CDR1 and CDR2: MGHRA and YSYEKL. DNA of the CDR3: TGCGCCAGCAGCCAGGTCGACAGGGGAGAACAGCCCCAGCATTTT. Its translation is CASSQVDRGEQPQHF.

This chain connects TRBV2 to TRBJ2-1; possible D gene TRBD1, 5 bases. The V end lost 8 bases, the J end lost 6 bases, and 17 bases lay between the germline ends. The germline gives CDR1 SNHLY, CDR2 FYNNEI. This CDR3 is built from 14 residues. The CDR3 protein is CASRASTGGNEQFF. In DNA, the CDR3 is TGTGCCAGCCGCGCTAGTACAGGCGGCAATGAGCAGTTCTTC.

This chain connects TRBV6-6 to TRBJ2-1; 7 positions agree with TRBD2. The V gene end was trimmed by 2 bases and the J gene end by 9 bases; junction bases not matched to a gene: 7. The CDR3 is made up of 14 amino acids. The V gene's germline CDR1 is MNHNY and CDR2 SVGAGI (reference sequence). The CDR3 nucleotides read TGTGCCAGCAGTTACGGTATAAGCGGGGCTGAGCAGTTCTTC. Translated: CASSYGISGAEQFF.

The V call is TRBV5-1, the J call TRBJ2-7, with 10 bases matching TRBD1. Germline V gene data show CDR1 as SGHRS and CDR2 as YFSETQ. Losses at the gene ends were 4 bases for V and 3 bases for J; bases not matched to a gene: 7. The CDR3 has 15 amino acids. The CDR3 region has the DNA TGCGCCAGCAGCCAGACCGGGACAGGGGTCTACGAGCAGTACTTC. It specifies CASSQTGTGVYEQYF.

J is TRBJ1-5 and V is TRBV6-5; D may be TRBD1 (6 bases). V was clipped by 0 bases and J by 2 bases, with 8 bases between them. In germline, CDR1 is MNHEY, CDR2 SVGAGI. The CDR3 has 15 residues. The CDR3 spells CASSYSKGGNQPQHF. CDR3 coding DNA: TGTGCCAGCAGTTACTCAAAGGGGGGCAATCAGCCCCAGCATTTT.

The chain links TRBV7-8 to TRBJ1-4, with no clear D. With 1 base removed from V and 12 bases from J, the gap between germline ends came to 15 bases. Germline V gene sequence: CDR1 SGHVS, CDR2 FQNEAQ. CDR3 length: 14 amino acids. CDR3 residues: CASSLGRSRLELFF. CDR3 nucleotides: TGTGCCAGCAGCTTAGGAAGATCGAGGCTAGAACTGTTTTTT.

The V call is TRBV27, the J call TRBJ1-6; perhaps TRBD1 as D (5 bases). V was cut by 0 bases and J by 0 bases, with 15 bases left in between. This CDR3 spans 19 amino acids. Germline lookup yields CDR1 MNHEY and CDR2 SMNVEV (reference sequence). The CDR3 region has the DNA TGTGCCAGCAGTTTATCGAGAGGGCGGGGGAGCTCCTATAATTCACCCCTCCACTTT. Protein: CASSLSRGRGSSYNSPLHF.

The rearrangement links TRBV9 to TRBJ2-7; 7 bases align to TRBD2. The V segment lost 1 base and the J segment 0 bases; nucleotides outside the gene matches: 4. Germline lookup yields CDR1 SGDLS and CDR2 YYNGEE. The CDR3 loop spans 15 amino acids. CDR3 DNA: TGTGCCAGCAGCGTAACGGGGGGTAGCTCCTACGAGCAGTACTTC. Translated, it gives CASSVTGGSSYEQYF. Full variable domain (missing parts from reference TRBV9 and TRBJ2-7): DSGVTQTPKHLITATGQRVTLRCSPRSGDLSVYWYQQSLDQGLQFLIQYYNGEERAKGNILERFSAQQFPDLHSELNLSSLELGDSALYFCASSVTGGSSYEQYFGPGTRLTVT.

As concerns this clone: The same CDR3 arises from other DNA sequences in this sample as well. This chain joins TRBV9 and TRBJ2-7; 7 bases are a match to TRBD1. Trimming cost V 3 bases and J 7 bases; bases outside gene matches: 16. Germline V gives CDR1 SGDLS, CDR2 YYNGEE. This CDR3 spans 16 amino acids. CDR3 loop: CASSAGRRDSVGEQYF. The DNA of the CDR3 is TGTGCCAGCAGCGCAGGGCGACGGGACAGTGTAGGGGAGCAGTACTTC.

This chain connects TRBV4-1 to TRBJ1-2; tentatively, D is TRBD1 (6 bases). Trimming cost V 4 bases and J 4 bases, with 19 bases left between them. The CDR3 is made up of 16 amino acids. The V gene's germline CDR1 is MGHRA and CDR2 YSYEKL. CDR3 in DNA: TGCGCCAGCAGCCCGACTGGGGGCGATTGGCTCTATGGCTACACCTTC. This translates into CASSPTGGDWLYGYTF.

CDR3 in DNA: TGTGCCAGCAGTCCGAAAGAGGAGTTCCCTGAAGCTTTCTTT. This gives the protein CASSPKEEFPEAFF. The gene calls are TRBV6-5 and TRBJ1-1; D is uncertain. The CDR3 extends over 14 amino acids. Germline CDR1 MNHEY, CDR2 SVGAGI. Deletions cut 5 bases from V and 6 bases from J, with 16 bases between.

This rearrangement joins TRBV11-2 to TRBJ1-2, with 8 nucleotides matching TRBD1. The germline V gene has CDR1 SGHAT and CDR2 FQNNGV. Germline trimming cut 5 bases from V and 4 bases from J; bases unmatched to any gene: 9. This CDR3 spans 15 amino acids. The CDR3 DNA reads TGTGCCAGCAGCCCAGGACAGGGAGCGGGCTATGGCTACACCTTC. Translation: CASSPGQGAGYGYTF.

This clone was picked up a small number of times. This sequence joins TRBV28 and TRBJ2-7, with 8 bases aligning to TRBD1. This CDR3 region has 13 residues. Trimming removed 5 bases from V and 3 bases from J; junction bases left unmatched: 3. Germline V gives CDR1 MDHEN, CDR2 SYDVKM. The CDR3 DNA reads TGTGCCAGCAGTGTTGGACAGGGCTACGAGCAGTACTTC. Protein: CASSVGQGYEQYF.

This sequence joins TRBV27 and TRBJ2-1; D is ambiguous. The CDR3 is 12 residues long. V lost 2 bases to trimming and J lost 10 bases, with 9 bases between them. The germline CDR1 and CDR2 sequences are MNHEY and SMNVEV (reference sequence). CDR3 in DNA: TGTGCCAGCAGTTTAAATCGGGTCGAGCAGTTCTTC. Protein: CASSLNRVEQFF.

The rearrangement links TRBV18 to TRBJ2-1; the match to TRBD2 covers 9 bases. Germline assignment: CDR1 KGHSH and CDR2 LQKENI. The junction had 12 bases not matched to a gene; V was cut back by 0 bases and J by 6 bases. This CDR3 is built from 18 residues. The CDR3 region is CASSPPRTSVHLSNEQFF. In DNA, the CDR3 is TGTGCCAGCTCACCACCCAGGACTAGCGTCCATCTAAGCAATGAGCAGTTCTTC.

The rearrangement uses TRBV28 and TRBJ2-5; 7 bases line up with TRBD2. The CDR3 spans 14 residues. V was clipped by 3 bases and J by 2 bases; unmatched bases: 3. Germline V gene sequence: CDR1 MDHEN, CDR2 SYDVKM. This CDR3 reads CASSFRTRQETQYF. CDR3 DNA sequence: TGTGCCAGCAGTTTCCGGACTAGGCAAGAGACCCAGTACTTC. Full variable domain (outside the CDR3, taken from reference TRBV28 and TRBJ2-5): DVKVTQSSRYLVKRTGEKVFLECVQDMDHENMFWYRQDPGLGLRLIYFSYDVKMKEKGDIPEGYSVSREKKERFSLILESASTNQTSMYLCASSFRTRQETQYFGPGTRLLVL.

The rearrangement uses TRBV18 and TRBJ2-5; no clear D. This CDR3 has 13 residues. Germline CDR1 is KGHSH and CDR2 is LQKENI. With 3 bases removed from V and 3 bases from J, the gap between germline ends came to 8 bases. The CDR3 loop is CASSPAGEETQYF. The CDR3 DNA is TGTGCCAGCTCACCTGCTGGAGAAGAGACCCAGTACTTC.

The chain is built from TRBV29-1 and TRBJ2-7, with 9 bases aligning to TRBD1. There are 13 residues in the CDR3. Germline values: CDR1 SQVTM, CDR2 ANQGSEA. V dropped 7 bases and J dropped 0; count of bases not matched to a gene: 4. For the CDR3, the DNA is TGCAGCGGAACAGGGGGCGACTCCTACGAGCAGTACTTC. Its protein is CSGTGGDSYEQYF.

V and J are TRBV5-6 and TRBJ2-5; no reliable D call. The J call may be incorrect, as the DNA end agrees better with TRBJ2-7. The germline gives CDR1 SGHDT, CDR2 YYEEEE. The CDR3 consists of 12 residues. CDR3 region: CASSFFAYEQYF. CDR3 DNA sequence: TGTGCCAGCAGCTTTTTTGCGTACGAGCAGTACTTC.

This rearrangement joins TRBV6-1 to TRBJ2-2; D might be TRBD2 (5 bases). Trimming stripped 6 bases from V and 5 bases from J, with 10 bases between. Germline V CDR1 and CDR2: MNHNS, SASEGT. This CDR3 has 13 residues. CDR3 sequence: CASRARGTGELFF. As DNA, the CDR3 is TGTGCCAGCAGGGCCCGGGGAACCGGGGAGCTGTTTTTT.

This clone has a handful of counts. The chain combines TRBV20-1 with TRBJ1-2, with D hard to call. Trimming pared 5 bases from V and 10 bases from J, leaving 8 bases between. Germline CDR1 DFQATT, CDR2 SNEGSKA (reference sequence). The CDR3 consists of 9 residues. The CDR3 sequence: CSAPYPYTF. The CDR3 coding sequence is TGCAGTGCTCCCTACCCCTACACCTTC.

This clone was detected only a few times. V is TRBV6-1 and J is TRBJ1-5, with 8 bases fitting TRBD1. This CDR3 contains 14 residues. CDR1 and CDR2 from the germline V gene are MNHNS and SASEGT. Trimming took 5 bases from V and 6 from J; bases not matched to a gene: 6. CDR3 coding DNA: TGTGCCAGCAGTCTCGACAGGGGCGGTCAGCCCCAGCATTTT. Its translation is CASSLDRGGQPQHF.

The chain links TRBV27 to TRBJ2-5; 15 bases fit TRBD2. The last part of the DNA fits TRBJ2-7 better; the J call may be wrong. The CDR3 runs 16 residues. Germline CDR1 reads MNHEY; CDR2 reads SMNVEV (reference sequence). The CDR3 loop reads CASSGGTSGRKYEQYF. The CDR3 DNA follows: TGTGCCAGCAGTGGTGGGACTAGCGGGAGGAAGTACGAGCAGTACTTC.

This clone appeared many times. The genes are TRBV6-1 and TRBJ1-6; D unresolved. Germline V CDR1 and CDR2: MNHNS, SASEGT. CDR3 length: 14 residues. V was clipped by 1 base and J by 14 bases, with 15 bases between them. CDR3 sequence (DNA): TGTGCCAGCAGTGAAGGAGAGGGCGGCTCTTCCCTCCACTTT. This codes for CASSEGEGGSSLHF.

The V and J genes are TRBV4-1 and TRBJ1-4; D not certain. Looked up from germline, CDR1 is MGHRA and CDR2 is YSYEKL. The CDR3 contains 20 residues. V gave up 3 bases and J gave up 0 bases, with 23 bases separating them. The CDR3 is CASSHNPQVGRIATNEKLFF. The CDR3 bases are TGCGCCAGCAGCCACAACCCGCAGGTGGGCAGAATAGCAACTAATGAAAAACTGTTTTTT.